This TCR beta chain came from a study of identical twins. This clonotype appeared a few times. CDR1 and CDR2 (germline): LGHNA, YSLEER. This CDR3 spans 14 amino acids. V lost 2 bases to trimming and J lost 5 bases, with 13 bases between them. In TCRdb, the 5' RACE reads were re-called with MiXCR into one record per CDR3 protein. In the table there are about 190,000 distinct CDR3 sequences, more than 15% of which are singletons. These records were also assigned to another study, of T cells expressing NK-cell markers. That paper states: Restriction of the sorted population to alpha-beta TCR T cells was achieved in several experiments with an anti-gamma-delta TCR antibody. Dominant NKG2C+ clonotypes were found to form roughly 1.0-7.5% of CD8+ T cells in more than five donors. Also leading the CD3+CD56-NKG2C+ fraction in a handful of donors were these clonotypes.

The rearrangement links TRBV4-3 to TRBJ2-7, with a possible D match to TRBD1 (6 bases). This TCR derives from a young woman in good health. Sequenced sample: CD8+ T cells sorted from blood. Here the CDR3 DNA reads TGCGCCAGCAGCCAATATACAGGGTACCACGAGCAGTACTTC. Protein product: CASSQYTGYHEQYF.